The T cell receptor (beta chain) under discussion was sequenced for a study of T cell repertoires in cytomegalovirus infection. About the study: Matching HLA type and CMV infection were both indicated by public TCR beta signatures.

Findings and limits, study-wide: Totalled public TCR beta family frequency picked out people who carried CMV plus the relevant HLA. HLA-C-restricted CMV-specific TCR beta clonotypes prevailed in the ex vivo response.

In its sample, this clonotype was seen once. Its antigen remains unknown. TCRdb analysed the reads with MiXCR anew, one entry per CDR3 protein. This table holds around 310,000 distinct CDR3 sequences, 25% to 35% found once. Between the trimmed V and J ends, which lost 1 base and 5 bases, there was a span of 17 bases. The length of the CDR3 is 16 residues. The germline CDR1 and CDR2 sequences are SEHNR and FQNEAQ (reference sequence). The sample in question was cultured PBMCs, obtained from culture after CMV antigen stimulation. V usage is TRBV7-9 and J usage is TRBJ1-2, with a weak D call TRBD1 (6 bases). This sequence originates from a human donor in good health (CMV status not recorded). Some clones in this sample may be carry-over from other donors' samples. The CDR3 reads CASSLVPRQDEYGYTF. CDR3 coding DNA: TGTGCCAGCAGCTTAGTCCCCCGACAGGATGAATATGGCTACACCTTC.